Following are 9 T cell receptor beta chains from one sample sequenced in a study of Ad26.COV2.S vaccination and SARS-CoV-2 variants. Using immunoSEQ multiplex PCR, the repertoire was profiled, and TCRdb retains in-frame clones only, with some absent. The sample lists approximately 410,000 clones, around 92% occurring once. As to treatment: 15 to 20 received Ad26.COV2.S at low or high dose, single or two shots; roughly 5 received placebo; per-sample allocation not given. It was on day 63 after the first vaccine or placebo injection that samples were taken. The source material was peripheral blood, sampled in a trial of Ad26.COV2.S vaccine versus placebo. Source of these receptors: a person between 18 and 60 years old who received the Ad26.COV2.S COVID-19 vaccine or a placebo.

The V gene is TRBV19, the J gene TRBJ1-3, with 7 bases aligning to TRBD1. After removal of 10 bases from V and 1 base from J, the junction contained 4 bases not matched to a gene. Germline V gene data show CDR1 as LNHDA and CDR2 as SQIVND (reference sequence). The CDR3 consists of 13 residues. The CDR3 DNA reads as TGTGCCACCAAGACAGGGTCTGGAAACACCATATATTTT. Translation: CATKTGSGNTIYF. Together with reference TRBV19 and TRBJ1-3, the CDR3 gives the full variable domain: DGGITQSPKYLFRKEGQNVTLSCEQNLNHDAMYWYRQDPGQGLRLIYYSQIVNDFQKGDIAEGYSVSREKKESFPLTVTSAQKNPTAFYLCATKTGSGNTIYFGEGSWLTVV.

The J gene is TRBJ2-7, the V gene TRBV2; 8 bases fit TRBD1. The CDR3 is 13 amino acids. The J segment lost 4 bases and the V segment lost 6 bases, leaving 5 bases of the junction unmatched. Germline CDR1 reads SNHLY; CDR2 reads FYNNEI. The CDR3 is CASRLDRGYEQYF. For the CDR3, the DNA is TGTGCCAGCAGACTCGACAGGGGATACGAGCAGTACTTC.

This rearrangement joins TRBV10-2 to TRBJ2-1; D ambiguous. Germline V lookup: CDR1 WSHSY, CDR2 SAAADI. The CDR3 is made up of 11 amino acids. The V gene lost 6 bases and the J gene lost 5 bases, with 5 bases spanning the gap. The CDR3 DNA reads as TGCGCCAGCAGCTCTAACAATGAGCAGTTCTTC. Amino acids: CASSSNNEQFF.

The rearrangement uses TRBV6-5 and TRBJ2-7; 9 positions agree with TRBD1. Germline V gives CDR1 MNHEY, CDR2 SVGAGI. The CDR3 runs 16 residues. Trimming at V came to 2 bases and at J to 2 bases, leaving 7 bases not matched to a gene. The CDR3 DNA reads as TGTGCCAGCAGTTACCTAACAGGGGGCGCCCCCTACGAGCAGTACTTC. The encoded protein is CASSYLTGGAPYEQYF.

The chain has TRBV6-5 and TRBJ1-2; TRBD1 matches at 8 bases. CDR3 size: 11 residues. Germline V gives CDR1 MNHEY, CDR2 SVGAGI. Losses at the gene ends were 9 bases for V and 7 bases for J; bases not matched to a gene: 4. CDR3 protein: CASTGTGGYTF. In DNA form, the CDR3 reads TGTGCCAGTACCGGGACAGGTGGCTACACCTTC.

The chain employs TRBV7-6 and TRBJ1-6; 9 bases line up with TRBD1. From germline, CDR1 is SGHVS and CDR2 FNYEAQ. The CDR3 loop spans 16 amino acids. V lost 3 bases, J lost 4 bases, and 4 bases stayed unmatched. The CDR3: CASSLDRGRYNSPLHF. CDR3 nucleotides: TGTGCCAGCAGCTTGGACAGGGGAAGATATAATTCACCCCTCCACTTT.

This sequence joins TRBV28 and TRBJ2-5, with 7 bases identical to TRBD2. Per germline, CDR1 MDHEN and CDR2 SYDVKM. The length of the CDR3 is 18 residues. J lost 2 bases, V lost 4 bases, and 16 bases had no gene match. The CDR3 coding sequence is TGTGCCAGCAGTTCTCAGCGGGGATCTTACATACGGCAAGAGACCCAGTACTTC. Protein: CASSSQRGSYIRQETQYF.

This CDR3 is CACRKGTSALAQYF. As DNA, the CDR3 is TGTGCCTGCAGGAAAGGGACTTCCGCCTTGGCGCAGTATTTT. This chain links TRBV30 with TRBJ2-3; possible D gene TRBD2, 6 bases. This CDR3 region has 14 residues. CDR1 and CDR2 from the germline V gene are GTSNPN and SVGIG (reference sequence). V was shortened by 6 bases and J by 10 bases, with 23 bases between the two germline ends.

The V and J genes are TRBV27 and TRBJ2-7, with unresolved D. The V gene lost 2 bases and the J gene lost 0 bases, with 5 bases spanning the gap. CDR1 and CDR2 (germline): MNHEY, SMNVEV (reference sequence). This CDR3 comprises 13 residues. The chain's CDR3 is CASSLTYSYEQYF. The CDR3 DNA is TGTGCCAGCAGTTTAACCTACTCCTACGAGCAGTACTTC.